This TCR beta chain emerged from a study of T cell responses to AZD1222 COVID-19 vaccine. Germline trimming cut 1 base from V and 5 bases from J; bases unmatched to any gene: 5. There are 14 residues in the CDR3. CDR1 and CDR2 (germline): SGDLS, YYNGEE. Assay: immunoSEQ multiplex PCR; the TCRdb copy retains only in-frame clones and omits some. The sample contains about 200,000 clones, about 94% of which appear only once. Comments on this clone: The antigen is unknown.

Study-wide findings and caveats: Seropositive AZD1222 recipients at baseline numbered only 5 or 6. Close to half of spike-specific TCRs reportedly recognize unmutated variant regions.

This receptor was identified in an adult who received the MenACWY meningococcal vaccine as a control. This specimen consisted of peripheral blood, obtained 28 days after the second dose of the MenACWY control vaccine. The chain carries TRBV9 and TRBJ2-7, with 8 bases fitting TRBD1. CDR3 sequence reads: CASSVLGQGHEQYF. The CDR3 DNA sequence: TGTGCCAGCAGCGTATTAGGACAGGGACACGAGCAGTACTTC.